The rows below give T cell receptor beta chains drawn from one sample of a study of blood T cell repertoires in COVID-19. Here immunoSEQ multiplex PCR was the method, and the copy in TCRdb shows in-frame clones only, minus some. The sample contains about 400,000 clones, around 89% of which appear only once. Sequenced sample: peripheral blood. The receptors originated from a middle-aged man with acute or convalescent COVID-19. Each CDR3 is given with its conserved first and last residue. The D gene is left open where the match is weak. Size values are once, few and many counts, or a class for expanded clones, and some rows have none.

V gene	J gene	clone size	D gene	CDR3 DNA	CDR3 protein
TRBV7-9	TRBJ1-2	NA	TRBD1	TGTGCCAGCAGCTCGCCGGGGGACAGGGATATCTATGGCTACACCTTC	CASSSPGDRDIYGYTF
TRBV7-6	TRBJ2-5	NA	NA	TGTGCCAGCAGTGTAGAAGAGACCCAGTACTTC	CASSVEETQYF
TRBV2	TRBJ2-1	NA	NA	TGTGCCAGCAGACTTAACAATGAGCAGTTCTTC	CASRLNNEQFF
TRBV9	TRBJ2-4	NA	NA	TGTGCCAGAATACAGGGTTCCCACCAAAACATTCAGTACTTC	CARIQGSHQNIQYF
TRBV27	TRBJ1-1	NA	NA	TGTGCCAGCAGTTTGGCAGAGAACACTGAAGCTTTCTTT	CASSLAENTEAFF
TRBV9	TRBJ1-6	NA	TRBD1	TGTGCCAGCAGCGTAGGTCCCGGGACAGGTTATAATTCACCCCTCCACTTT	CASSVGPGTGYNSPLHF
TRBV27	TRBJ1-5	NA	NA	TGTGCCAGCAGCGAAAAACTAACTGGGCCCCAGCATTTT	CASSEKLTGPQHF
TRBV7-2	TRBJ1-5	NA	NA	TGTGCCAGCAGCCCCCGGCAGGTCAATCAGCCCCAGCATTTT	CASSPRQVNQPQHF
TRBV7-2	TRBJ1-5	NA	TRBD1	TGTGCCAGCAGCCTAATGGGTCAGGGGGGTAGCAATCAGCCCCAGCATTTT	CASSLMGQGGSNQPQHF
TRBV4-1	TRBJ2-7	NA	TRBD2	TGCGCCAGCAGCCACGGCGGGAGGGTCGGCGAGCAGTACTTC	CASSHGGRVGEQYF
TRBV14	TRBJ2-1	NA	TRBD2	TGTGCCAGCGCCGGGACTAGCGGGTCGTGGTTATCCTACAATGAGCAGTTCTTC	CASAGTSGSWLSYNEQFF
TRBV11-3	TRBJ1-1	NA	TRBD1	TGTGCCAGCAGCCGACAGGGGATGAACACTGAAGCTTTCTTT	CASSRQGMNTEAFF
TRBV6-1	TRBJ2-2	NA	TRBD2	TGTGCCAGCAGTGAGTTACGGGGGGGCACCGGGGAGCTGTTTTTT	CASSELRGGTGELFF
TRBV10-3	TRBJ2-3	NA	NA	TGTGCCATCAGCAGGGAATCTGGCACAGATACGCAGTATTTT	CAISRESGTDTQYF
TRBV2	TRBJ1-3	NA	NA	TGTGCCAGCAGTGAAAGCAGGGTTGGAAACACCATATATTTT	CASSESRVGNTIYF
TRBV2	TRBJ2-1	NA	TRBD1	TGTGCCAGCAGTGAGGGGACAGGGGTTTACAATGAGCAGTTCTTC	CASSEGTGVYNEQFF
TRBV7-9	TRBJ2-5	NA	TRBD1	TGTGCCAGCAGCCTGACAGGGGGATCCGAGACCCAGTACTTC	CASSLTGGSETQYF
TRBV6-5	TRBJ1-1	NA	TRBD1	TGTGCCAGCACCGACAGGGGGACAATGAACACTGAAGCTTTCTTT	CASTDRGTMNTEAFF
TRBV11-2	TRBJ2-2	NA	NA	TGTGCCAGCAGCTTCTTTCCGGGGAAGAACACCGGGGAGCTGTTTTTT	CASSFFPGKNTGELFF
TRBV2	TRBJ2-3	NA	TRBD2	TGTGCCAGCAGTCCAGGACTAGCGGGGGCTTGGGATACGCAGTATTTT	CASSPGLAGAWDTQYF
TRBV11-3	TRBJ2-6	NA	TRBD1	TGTGCCAGCAGCCAGACAGGGGCTGGGGCCAACGTCCTGACTTTC	CASSQTGAGANVLTF
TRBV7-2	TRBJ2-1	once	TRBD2	TGTGCCAGCAGCTCCCGGACTAGCGGGAGCTGGAATGAGCAGTTCTTC	CASSSRTSGSWNEQFF
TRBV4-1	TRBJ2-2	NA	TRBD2	TGCGCCAGCAGCCACCGTAGCGGGGAGGTTTTCGGGGAGCTGTTTTTT	CASSHRSGEVFGELFF